The 17 T cell receptor beta chains reported below all come from one sample, sequenced in a study of blood T cells in healthy people across ages. Alongside a J-beta primer mix, a sample-barcoded 5' primer served in a second PCR lasting about 7 to 11 cycles. TCRdb used MiXCR to reprocess the 5' RACE reads, holding one entry per CDR3 protein. The table lists hundreds of thousands of distinct CDR3 sequences, roughly 21% of them singletons, with 3% to 4.5% in the top ten. Sequencing was done on a sample of blood. Source of these receptors: a man aged 65 to 85 in good health.

This clonotype was picked up a small number of times. This chain links TRBV5-1 with TRBJ2-5, with 13 bases lining up with TRBD2. The CDR3 contains 17 residues. CDR1 and CDR2 from the germline V gene are SGHRS and YFSETQ. Losses at the gene ends were 0 bases for V and 1 base for J; bases not matched to a gene: 3. CDR3 bases: TGCGCCAGCAGCTTGGCCGGGACTAGCGGGACCCAAGAGACCCAGTACTTC. Translating gives CASSLAGTSGTQETQYF.

The V gene is TRBV5-1, the J gene TRBJ2-5; 7 bases agree with TRBD2. J was trimmed by 2 bases and V by 0 bases; bases with no gene match: 4. The length of the CDR3 is 15 residues. From germline, CDR1 is SGHRS and CDR2 YFSETQ. The CDR3 reads CASSLAGTTQETQYF. The DNA of the CDR3 is TGCGCCAGCAGCTTGGCCGGGACTACACAAGAGACCCAGTACTTC.

The chain combines TRBV6-1 with TRBJ2-1, with 8 bases identical to TRBD1. Gene TRBJ2-5 matches the end of the DNA better, so the J call may be wrong. Germline V lookup: CDR1 MNHNS, CDR2 SASEGT. The CDR3 consists of 15 residues. The CDR3 coding sequence is TGTGCCAGCAGTGAAGTGAGGACAGGGAAGGAGACCCAGTACTTC. It translates to CASSEVRTGKETQYF.

V is TRBV12-3 or TRBV12-4 and J is TRBJ2-1, with 8 bases identical to TRBD2. Losses at the gene ends were 8 bases for V and 12 bases for J; bases not matched to a gene: 9. The length of the CDR3 is 12 residues. This CDR3 reads CASCNVAGTQFF. The CDR3 nucleotides read TGTGCCAGCTGTAACGTAGCGGGGACGCAGTTCTTC.

The chain joins TRBV6-5 to TRBJ2-3; D ambiguous. The CDR3 length is 15 residues. Trimming pared 0 bases from V and 6 bases from J, leaving 13 bases between. In germline, CDR1 is MNHEY, CDR2 SVGAGI. The DNA of the CDR3 is TGTGCCAGCAGTTACTCGAGTAGCACGGGCGATACGCAGTATTTT. As protein: CASSYSSSTGDTQYF.

The chain links TRBV4-2 to TRBJ2-5; 13 nucleotides agree with TRBD2. The better agreement between TRBJ2-1 and the DNA end casts doubt on the J call. CDR1 is LGHNA, CDR2 YNFKEQ, per germline. This CDR3 is 14 amino acids long. The CDR3 is CASSRGLAGVEQFF. CDR3 bases: TGTGCCAGCAGCCGAGGACTAGCGGGAGTTGAGCAGTTCTTC.

This clonotype was picked up a small number of times. This chain joins TRBV2 and TRBJ1-5; no firm D call. In germline, CDR1 is SNHLY, CDR2 FYNNEI. Deletions cut 6 bases from V and 4 bases from J, with 10 bases between. This CDR3 comprises 13 residues. CDR3 DNA sequence: TGTGCCAGCAGAGTCAGTGGAAATCAGCCCCAGCATTTT. The encoded protein is CASRVSGNQPQHF.

The V gene is TRBV24-1, the J gene TRBJ2-5; D remains ambiguous. Trimming took off 4 bases at V and 0 bases at J, with 11 bases between the two ends. This CDR3 is 15 amino acids long. From germline, CDR1 is KGHDR and CDR2 SFDVKD. Here the CDR3 reads CATSDPRRYQETQYF. CDR3 DNA sequence: TGTGCCACCAGTGACCCCAGACGGTACCAAGAGACCCAGTACTTC.

This clonotype was picked up many times. Here the CDR3 reads CAISETTGYGNEQFF. In nucleotides, the CDR3 is TGTGCCATCAGTGAGACGACAGGGTACGGCAATGAGCAGTTCTTC. The rearrangement uses TRBV10-3 and TRBJ2-1, with TRBD1 matching 7 bases. Per the germline V gene, CDR1 is ENHRY and CDR2 is SYGVKD. V was pared by 2 bases and J by 6 bases, with 7 bases of the junction left unmatched. The CDR3 has 15 amino acids.

This clonotype was seen only a few times. This chain uses TRBV5-1 with TRBJ2-1; the match to TRBD2 covers 7 bases. The length of the CDR3 is 15 residues. The trim removed 6 bases at V and 8 bases at J, leaving 14 bases unmatched. The V gene's germline CDR1 is SGHRS and CDR2 YFSETQ. In DNA, the CDR3 is TGCGCCAGCACAAGGCGGGAGCTTGAATTCGATGAGCAGTTCTTC. It encodes CASTRRELEFDEQFF.

The chain combines TRBV11-2 with TRBJ2-1; 9 nucleotides match TRBD2. The junction had 21 bases not matched to a gene; V was cut back by 5 bases and J by 10 bases. The CDR3 has 18 amino acids. CDR1 is SGHAT, CDR2 FQNNGV, per germline. Here the CDR3 reads CASSITGTSRVSAGEQFF. The CDR3 coding sequence is TGTGCCAGCAGCATCACCGGGACTAGCAGAGTCTCAGCGGGGGAGCAGTTCTTC.

The sample holds a few counts of this clonotype. The V and J genes are TRBV6-1 and TRBJ2-5; D is unclear. Germline V lookup: CDR1 MNHNS, CDR2 SASEGT. This CDR3 has 16 amino acids. V shed 4 bases and J shed 1 base, with 16 bases lying between them. The CDR3 DNA reads TGTGCCAGCAGTGCCCGTCCACTGTGGCCCCAAGAGACCCAGTACTTC. This codes for CASSARPLWPQETQYF.

This chain connects TRBV7-9 to TRBJ2-3, with D possibly being TRBD1 (5 bases). The length of the CDR3 is 16 residues. The germline V and J ends were trimmed by 5 bases and 0 bases, with 15 bases remaining between them. Germline V gene sequence: CDR1 SEHNR, CDR2 FQNEAQ (reference sequence). The CDR3 sequence is CASSPWGGASTDTQYF. CDR3 bases: TGTGCCAGCAGCCCCTGGGGTGGGGCTAGCACAGATACGCAGTATTTT.

This chain uses TRBV3-1 with TRBJ2-7; 8 positions match TRBD2. The CDR3 is made up of 18 amino acids. Germline lookup yields CDR1 LGHDT and CDR2 YNNKEL (reference sequence). V lost 4 bases, J lost 3 bases, and 17 bases stayed unmatched. The CDR3 region is CASSRSAGGAYVVYEQYF. DNA of the CDR3: TGTGCCAGCAGCCGCAGCGCGGGGGGAGCTTATGTGGTCTACGAGCAGTACTTC.

This clonotype was counted many times. This chain links TRBV20-1 with TRBJ2-5, with 8 nucleotides matching TRBD1. The germline V gene has CDR1 DFQATT and CDR2 SNEGSKA (reference sequence). This CDR3 spans 12 amino acids. The DNA of the CDR3 is TGCAGCGCTTCGACAGGGGAAGAGACCCAGTACTTC. Protein product: CSASTGEETQYF.

V gene TRBV6-1 combines with J gene TRBJ2-7; TRBD1 matches 10 bases. Germline CDR1 and CDR2: MNHNS and SASEGT. CDR3 length equals 15 residues. The trim removed 7 bases at V and 4 bases at J, leaving 10 bases unmatched. CDR3 sequence (DNA): TGTGCCAGCACCCGCGACGGGGACAGGGGATACGAGCAGTACTTC. Translated: CASTRDGDRGYEQYF.

DNA for the CDR3: TGTGCCAGCAGCTTAGAGCGGGGGACCTACAATGAGCAGTTCTTC. Translated: CASSLERGTYNEQFF. The V gene is TRBV7-9, the J gene TRBJ2-1, with TRBD2 identical over 8 bases. The CDR3 spans 15 residues. J lost 2 bases, V lost 1 base, and 1 base had no gene match. CDR1 and CDR2 (germline): SEHNR, FQNEAQ (reference sequence).